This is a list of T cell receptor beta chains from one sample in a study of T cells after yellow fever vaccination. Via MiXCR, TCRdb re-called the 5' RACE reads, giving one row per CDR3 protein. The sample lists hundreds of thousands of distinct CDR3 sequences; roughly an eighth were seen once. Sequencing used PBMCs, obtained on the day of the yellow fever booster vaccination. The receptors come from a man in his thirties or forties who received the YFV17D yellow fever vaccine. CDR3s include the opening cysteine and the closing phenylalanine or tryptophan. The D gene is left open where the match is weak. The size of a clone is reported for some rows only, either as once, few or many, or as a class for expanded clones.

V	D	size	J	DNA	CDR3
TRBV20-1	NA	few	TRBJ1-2	TGCAGTGCTAGAGCTCGGACAGTCGACGGGGGCTATGGCTACACCTTC	CSARARTVDGGYGYTF
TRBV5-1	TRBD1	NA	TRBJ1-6	TGCGCCAGCAGCAGTGAGGACAGGGGTTTTTCACCCCTCCACTTT	CASSSEDRGFSPLHF
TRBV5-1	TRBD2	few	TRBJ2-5	TGCGCCAGCAGCTTGGCGTTTACTAGCGCGGCGGAGACCCAGTACTTC	CASSLAFTSAAETQYF
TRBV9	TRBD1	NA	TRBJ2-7	TGTGCCAGCAGCGACGGGACAGGGGACGACGAGCAGTACTTC	CASSDGTGDDEQYF
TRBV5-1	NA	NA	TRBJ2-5	TGCGCCAGCACGACCACCCATTCGGAGACCCAGTACTTC	CASTTTHSETQYF
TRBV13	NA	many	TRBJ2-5	TGTGCCAGCAGCAGAGGGGGGGGAGAGACCCAGTACTTC	CASSRGGGETQYF
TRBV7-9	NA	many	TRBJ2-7	TGTGCCAGCAGCTCGGCCATCTCCTACGAGCAGTACTTC	CASSSAISYEQYF
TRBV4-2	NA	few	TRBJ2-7	TGTGCCAGCAGCCCCGAGTCGCCGCAGGTAGACTCCTACGAGCAGTACTTC	CASSPESPQVDSYEQYF
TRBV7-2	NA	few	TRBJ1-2	TGTGCCAGCAGCTTTACCTTTGAGGTGGGGGATGGCTACACCTTC	CASSFTFEVGDGYTF
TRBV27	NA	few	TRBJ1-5	TGTGCCAGCTCCGGGCCGTATCAGCCCCAGCATTTT	CASSGPYQPQHF
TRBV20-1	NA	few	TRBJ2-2	TGCAGTGCACTCATGGGCATCACCGGGGAGCTGTTTTTT	CSALMGITGELFF
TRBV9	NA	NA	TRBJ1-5	TGTGCCAGCAGCGTAGGACAGGCGGAACAGCCCCAGCATTTT	CASSVGQAEQPQHF
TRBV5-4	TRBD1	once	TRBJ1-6	TGTGCCAGCAGCTTGGATCAGGGGGCATGGGGGTCACCCCTCCACTTT	CASSLDQGAWGSPLHF
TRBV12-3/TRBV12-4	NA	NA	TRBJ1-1	TGTGCCAGCAGTTTATCTGACCCCGGCAGCACTGAAGCTTTCTTT	CASSLSDPGSTEAFF
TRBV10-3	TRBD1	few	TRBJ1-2	TGTGCCATCCCAACAGGGGGCGGCTATGGCTACACCTTC	CAIPTGGGYGYTF
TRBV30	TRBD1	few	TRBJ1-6	TGTGCCTGGAGTAGACCACAGGGGTTTAGTTCACCCCTCCACTTT	CAWSRPQGFSSPLHF
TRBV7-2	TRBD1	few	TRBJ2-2	TGTGCCAGCAACCTACAGGGGGCGGACACCGGGGAGCTGTTTTTT	CASNLQGADTGELFF
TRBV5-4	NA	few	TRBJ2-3	TGTGCCAGCAGCTTGGGTTCGCCAGGGAGCACAGATACGCAGTATTTT	CASSLGSPGSTDTQYF
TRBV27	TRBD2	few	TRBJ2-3	TGTGCCAGCAGTTTTGGTACTAGCGGGAAGTTAGGCACAGATACGCAGTATTTT	CASSFGTSGKLGTDTQYF
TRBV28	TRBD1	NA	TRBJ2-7	TGTGCCAGCAGCAGTGTTGGGACAGGGACCTACGAGCAGTACTTC	CASSSVGTGTYEQYF
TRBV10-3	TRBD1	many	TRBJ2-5	TGTGCCGCGCGGGTACAGGGGTGGGATCAAGAGACCCAGTACTTC	CAARVQGWDQETQYF
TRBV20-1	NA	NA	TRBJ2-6	TGCAGTGCTAGTATTGGGGGCTCTGGGGCCAACGTCCTGACTTTC	CSASIGGSGANVLTF
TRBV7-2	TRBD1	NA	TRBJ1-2	TGTGCCAGCAGCTTTACCCCGACAGGGCCCTATGGCTACACCTTC	CASSFTPTGPYGYTF
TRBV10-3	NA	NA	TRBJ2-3	TGTGCCATCAGTGGAGGGCGCACAGATACGCAGTATTTT	CAISGGRTDTQYF
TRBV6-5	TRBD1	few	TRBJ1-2	TGTGCCAGCAGTTACAAGGACAGGGTATCTGGAGGCTACACCTTC	CASSYKDRVSGGYTF
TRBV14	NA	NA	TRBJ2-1	TGTGCCAGCAGCCAATTGGTGTCTGAGCCCGAGTTCTTC	CASSQLVSEPEFF
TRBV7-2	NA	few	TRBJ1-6	TGTGCCAGCAGCTTAGCTCATGGAGGGGCGGTAAATTCACCCCTCCACTTT	CASSLAHGGAVNSPLHF
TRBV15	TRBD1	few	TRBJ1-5	TGTGCCACCAGCAGAAGGACAGGGTCCCAGCCCCAGCATTTT	CATSRRTGSQPQHF
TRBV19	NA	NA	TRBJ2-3	TGTGCCAGTGGGGGGATAGGGAGCTTCACAGATACGCAGTATTTT	CASGGIGSFTDTQYF
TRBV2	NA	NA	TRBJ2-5	TGTGCCAGCAGTGCCGGGAGAAAAGAGACCCAGTACTTC	CASSAGRKETQYF
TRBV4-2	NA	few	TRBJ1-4	TGTGCCAGCAGCCAAGACCCTGGGGGCGGAAATGAAAAACTGTTTTTT	CASSQDPGGGNEKLFF
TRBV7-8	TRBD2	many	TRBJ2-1	TGTGCCAGCAGCTCCCGGACTAGCGGGTCCTACAATGAGCAGTTCTTC	CASSSRTSGSYNEQFF
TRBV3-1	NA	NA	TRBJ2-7	TGTGCCAGCAGCCACAGGGGGGCCTACGAGCAGTACTTC	CASSHRGAYEQYF
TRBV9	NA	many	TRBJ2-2	TGTGCCAGCAGCGTTGAGTGGATGGACACCGGGGAGCTGTTTTTT	CASSVEWMDTGELFF
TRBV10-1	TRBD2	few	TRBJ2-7	TGCGCCAGCAGCCCCGGACTAGCGGGAGTTAAAGCCCATTCCTACGAGCAGTACTTC	CASSPGLAGVKAHSYEQYF
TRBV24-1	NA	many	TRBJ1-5	TGTGCCACCAGTGATCTAGACAACAATCAGCCCCAGCATTTT	CATSDLDNNQPQHF
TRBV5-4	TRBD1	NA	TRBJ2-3	TGTGCCAGCAGCTTACAGGGGTTCGAAGATACGCAGTATTTT	CASSLQGFEDTQYF
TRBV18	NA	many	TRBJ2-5	TGTGCCAGCTCACCTGGTTTTGTCGTGGGTGAGACCCAGTACTTC	CASSPGFVVGETQYF
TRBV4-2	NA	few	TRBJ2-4	TGTGCCAGCAGTGGAACTGATCTAGCCAAAAACATTCAGTACTTC	CASSGTDLAKNIQYF
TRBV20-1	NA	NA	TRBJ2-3	TGCAGTGCCGGAGTCCTATCAGATACGCAGTATTTT	CSAGVLSDTQYF
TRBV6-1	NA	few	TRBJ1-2	TGTGCCAGCAGTGGTATGGGCCCCTATGGCTACACCTTC	CASSGMGPYGYTF
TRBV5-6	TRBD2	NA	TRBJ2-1	TGTGCCAGCAGCTTGCGTCCTAGCGGGAGTGTCTACAATGAGCAGTTCTTC	CASSLRPSGSVYNEQFF
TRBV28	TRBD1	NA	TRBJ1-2	TGTGCCAGCATCACGACAGGGGTGGTTGGCTACACCTTC	CASITTGVVGYTF
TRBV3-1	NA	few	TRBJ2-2	TGTGCCAGCAGCCCTAAGCGGGCAGCGAACACCGGGGAGCTGTTTTTT	CASSPKRAANTGELFF
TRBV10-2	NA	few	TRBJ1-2	TGCGCCAGCAGTGATCCGGCCCTAAATGGCTACACCTTC	CASSDPALNGYTF
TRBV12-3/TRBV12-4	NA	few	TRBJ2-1	TGTGCCAGCAGTTTTGGTAGTACCTATTCCTACAATGAGCAGTTCTTC	CASSFGSTYSYNEQFF
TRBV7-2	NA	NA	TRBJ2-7	TGTGCCAGCGGGAAGACGCGGGACTCCTACGAGCAGTACTTC	CASGKTRDSYEQYF
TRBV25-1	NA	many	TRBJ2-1	TGTGCCAGCAGTGAAAAAAGAAGTAGGTTCTTC	CASSEKRSRFF
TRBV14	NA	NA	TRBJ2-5	TGTGCCAGCAGCCAAGAACGGTCCCGGCAAGAGACCCAGTACTTC	CASSQERSRQETQYF
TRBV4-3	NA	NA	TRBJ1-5	TGCGCCAGCAGCCCCGACGTATACAATCAGCCCCAGCATTTT	CASSPDVYNQPQHF
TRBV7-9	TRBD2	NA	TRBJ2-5	TGTGCCAGCAGCAAGGGACTAGCGGGAAGAAGAGAGACCCAGTACTTC	CASSKGLAGRRETQYF
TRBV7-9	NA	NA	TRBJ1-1	TGTGCCAGCAGCTTCGGGGAGGCTGAAGCTTTCTTT	CASSFGEAEAFF